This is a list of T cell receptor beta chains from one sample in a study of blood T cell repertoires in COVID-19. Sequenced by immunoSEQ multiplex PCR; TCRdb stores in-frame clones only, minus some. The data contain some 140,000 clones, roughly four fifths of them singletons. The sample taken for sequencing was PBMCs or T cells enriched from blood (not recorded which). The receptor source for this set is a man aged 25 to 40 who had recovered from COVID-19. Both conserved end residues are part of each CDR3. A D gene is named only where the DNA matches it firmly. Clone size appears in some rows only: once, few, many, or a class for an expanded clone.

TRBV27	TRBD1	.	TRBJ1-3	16	CASSLRQGLSGNTIYF	TGTGCCAGCAGTCTTCGACAGGGGCTCTCTGGAAACACCATATATTTT
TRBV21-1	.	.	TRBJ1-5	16	CASSDRGGYSNQPQHF	TGTGCCAGCAGCGACAGGGGCGGGTATAGCAATCAGCCCCAGCATTTT
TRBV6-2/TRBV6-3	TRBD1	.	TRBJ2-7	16	CASSPGQGFLSYEQYF	TGTGCCAGCAGTCCCGGACAGGGATTCCTTTCCTACGAGCAGTACTTC
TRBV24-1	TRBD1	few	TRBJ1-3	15	CATSDSDRAGNTIYF	TGTGCCACCAGTGACTCGGACAGGGCTGGAAACACCATATATTTT
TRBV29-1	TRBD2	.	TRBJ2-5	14	CSVGVAGGWETQYF	TGCAGCGTTGGGGTAGCGGGAGGGTGGGAGACCCAGTACTTC
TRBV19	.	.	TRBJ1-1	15	CASTPRGWQNTEAFF	TGTGCCAGTACCCCCCGGGGGTGGCAGAACACTGAAGCTTTCTTT
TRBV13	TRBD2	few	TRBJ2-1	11	CASSGGLGLFF	TGTGCCAGCAGCGGGGGACTAGGTCTATTCTTC
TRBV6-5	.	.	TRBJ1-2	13	CASVGSGYYGYTF	TGTGCCAGCGTAGGTTCAGGCTACTATGGCTACACCTTC
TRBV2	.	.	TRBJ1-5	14	CASTEGGTNQPQHF	TGTGCCAGCACCGAGGGGGGGACTAATCAGCCCCAGCATTTT
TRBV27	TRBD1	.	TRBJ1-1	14	CASGDRAMNTEAFF	TGTGCCAGCGGAGACAGGGCCATGAACACTGAAGCTTTCTTT
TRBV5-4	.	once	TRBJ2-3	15	CASSLGPTSTDTQYF	TGTGCCAGCAGCTTGGGGCCAACCAGCACAGATACGCAGTATTTT